The TCR beta chain under discussion was sequenced for a study of T cells in localized non-small cell lung cancer. Points from the study as a whole: Sequencing, confined to only one tumor region, leaves heterogeneity possible.

This clone was recorded only once. Its antigen is undetermined. The V gene lost 4 bases and the J gene lost 2 bases, with 3 bases spanning the gap. The CDR3 has 11 residues. Germline V gene data show CDR1 as SGHNT and CDR2 as YENEEA. This table comes from immunoSEQ multiplex PCR, and its TCRdb copy is limited to in-frame clones, with some not included. This sample has over 40,000 clones, with approximately 80% found just once. This specimen was peripheral blood mononuclear cells, taken before any cancer treatment. The sequence was collected from a man between 35 and 75 years old with stage III lung adenocarcinoma. This chain uses TRBV11-3 with TRBJ2-7, with D hard to call. The CDR3 sequence: CASSSAYEQYF. The CDR3 region has the DNA TGTGCCAGCAGCTCCGCCTACGAGCAGTACTTC.